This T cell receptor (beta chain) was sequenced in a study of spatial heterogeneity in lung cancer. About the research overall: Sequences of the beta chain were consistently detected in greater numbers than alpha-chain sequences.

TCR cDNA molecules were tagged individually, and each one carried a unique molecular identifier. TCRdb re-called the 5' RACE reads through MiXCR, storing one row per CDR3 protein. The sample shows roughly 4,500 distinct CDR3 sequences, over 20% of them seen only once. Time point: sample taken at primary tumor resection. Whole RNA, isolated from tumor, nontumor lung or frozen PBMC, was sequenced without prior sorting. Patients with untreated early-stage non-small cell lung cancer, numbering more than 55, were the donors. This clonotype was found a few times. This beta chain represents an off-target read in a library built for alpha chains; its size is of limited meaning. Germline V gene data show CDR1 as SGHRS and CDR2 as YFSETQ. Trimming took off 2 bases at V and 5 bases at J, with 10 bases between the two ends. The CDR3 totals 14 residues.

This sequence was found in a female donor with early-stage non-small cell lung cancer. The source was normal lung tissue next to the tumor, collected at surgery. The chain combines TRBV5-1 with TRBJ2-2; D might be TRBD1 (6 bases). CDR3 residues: CASSLRTATGELFF. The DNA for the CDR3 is TGCGCCAGCAGCTTACGGACAGCGACCGGGGAGCTGTTTTTT.